These T cell receptor beta chains were read from a single sample in a study of CD8 T cells in ankylosing spondylitis. From the 5' RACE reads, TCRdb called clonotypes with MiXCR, one entry per CDR3 protein. The data hold under 950,000 distinct CDR3 sequences, with 15% to 20% observed a single time. Sequencing input: blood, either unsorted or a sorted T cell fraction (not recorded which). These receptors were collected from a male donor with ankylosing spondylitis. The CDR3 runs from the conserved cysteine through the conserved F or W. The order of the fields is clone size, D gene, V gene, J gene, CDR3 protein, CDR3 DNA. The D gene is left open where the match is weak. Part of the rows lack a size; the others show once, few, many or a class for expanded clones.

clone_size: few; d_call: TRBD2; v_call: TRBV20-1; j_call: TRBJ2-1; cdr3_aa: CSARTSGVSYNEQFF; cdr3_nt: TGCAGTGCTAGGACTAGCGGGGTGTCCTACAATGAGCAGTTCTTC
clone_size: many; d_call: -; v_call: TRBV4-3; j_call: TRBJ2-1; cdr3_aa: CASSQVLTGDEQFF; cdr3_nt: TGCGCCAGCAGCCAAGTTCTGACGGGGGATGAGCAGTTCTTC
clone_size: few; d_call: -; v_call: TRBV9; j_call: TRBJ2-7; cdr3_aa: CASSPRSQGEQYF; cdr3_nt: TGTGCCAGCAGCCCCCGGTCCCAAGGGGAGCAGTACTTC
clone_size: -; d_call: -; v_call: TRBV5-5; j_call: TRBJ2-5; cdr3_aa: CASSFGAYQETQYF; cdr3_nt: TGTGCCAGCAGCTTCGGGGCGTACCAAGAGACCCAGTACTTC
clone_size: few; d_call: -; v_call: TRBV20-1; j_call: TRBJ1-1; cdr3_aa: CSASPPGRQGYTEAFF; cdr3_nt: TGCAGTGCGAGTCCCCCTGGGAGGCAGGGGTACACTGAAGCTTTCTTT
clone_size: -; d_call: -; v_call: TRBV20-1; j_call: TRBJ2-1; cdr3_aa: CSARVSDSYNEQFF; cdr3_nt: TGCAGTGCTAGGGTCTCCGACTCCTACAATGAGCAGTTCTTC
clone_size: few; d_call: -; v_call: TRBV12-3/TRBV12-4; j_call: TRBJ1-1; cdr3_aa: CASSRGAPDEAFF; cdr3_nt: TGTGCCAGCAGTCGAGGGGCTCCAGATGAAGCTTTCTTT
clone_size: few; d_call: -; v_call: TRBV27; j_call: TRBJ1-6; cdr3_aa: CASSLSGTHSYNSPLHF; cdr3_nt: TGTGCCAGCAGTTTATCGGGTACGCACTCCTATAATTCACCCCTCCACTTT
clone_size: few; d_call: TRBD2; v_call: TRBV6-1; j_call: TRBJ2-1; cdr3_aa: CASRRAGTSGTYNEQFF; cdr3_nt: TGTGCCAGCAGACGGGCTGGGACTAGCGGGACCTACAATGAGCAGTTCTTC
clone_size: -; d_call: -; v_call: TRBV11-2; j_call: TRBJ2-1; cdr3_aa: CASSFAHNEQFF; cdr3_nt: TGTGCCAGCAGCTTTGCCCACAATGAGCAGTTCTTC
clone_size: -; d_call: TRBD1; v_call: TRBV18; j_call: TRBJ1-1; cdr3_aa: CASSPTTGMNTEAFF; cdr3_nt: TGTGCCAGCTCACCGACGACAGGGATGAACACTGAAGCTTTCTTT
clone_size: few; d_call: -; v_call: TRBV12-3/TRBV12-4; j_call: TRBJ2-1; cdr3_aa: CASSPTNRQNEQFF; cdr3_nt: TGTGCCAGCAGCCCTACTAATAGACAAAATGAGCAGTTCTTC
clone_size: -; d_call: -; v_call: TRBV5-1; j_call: TRBJ1-4; cdr3_aa: CASSLEFVPTAPNEKLFF; cdr3_nt: TGCGCCAGCAGCTTAGAATTCGTACCGACAGCTCCGAATGAAAAACTGTTTTTT
clone_size: -; d_call: -; v_call: TRBV7-2; j_call: TRBJ1-5; cdr3_aa: CASSLFGGNSNQPQHF; cdr3_nt: TGTGCCAGCAGCTTATTCGGGGGCAATAGCAATCAGCCCCAGCATTTT
clone_size: -; d_call: -; v_call: TRBV27; j_call: TRBJ2-2; cdr3_aa: CASSFLGTNYPGELFF; cdr3_nt: TGTGCCAGCAGTTTCCTCGGGACAAACTATCCCGGGGAGCTGTTTTTT
clone_size: -; d_call: TRBD1; v_call: TRBV5-6; j_call: TRBJ1-1; cdr3_aa: CASSWDRAGTEAFF; cdr3_nt: TGTGCCAGCAGCTGGGACAGGGCGGGTACTGAAGCTTTCTTT
clone_size: -; d_call: -; v_call: TRBV28; j_call: TRBJ2-1; cdr3_aa: CASSFWLSSYNEQFF; cdr3_nt: TGTGCCAGCAGTTTTTGGCTGAGCTCCTACAATGAGCAGTTCTTC
clone_size: few; d_call: TRBD2; v_call: TRBV12-3/TRBV12-4; j_call: TRBJ2-7; cdr3_aa: CASSRPGLVYEQYF; cdr3_nt: TGTGCCAGCAGCCGCCCCGGACTAGTATACGAGCAGTACTTC
clone_size: -; d_call: TRBD1; v_call: TRBV10-3; j_call: TRBJ2-7; cdr3_aa: CAISRQGPIEQYF; cdr3_nt: TGTGCCATCAGTAGACAGGGTCCAATCGAGCAGTACTTC
clone_size: few; d_call: TRBD1; v_call: TRBV5-1; j_call: TRBJ2-5; cdr3_aa: CASSTGTGKQETQYF; cdr3_nt: TGCGCCAGCAGTACCGGGACAGGGAAACAAGAGACCCAGTACTTC
clone_size: few; d_call: -; v_call: TRBV20-1; j_call: TRBJ1-4; cdr3_aa: CSATRGSPYATNEKLFF; cdr3_nt: TGCAGTGCGACAAGGGGTTCCCCTTATGCAACTAATGAAAAACTGTTTTTT
clone_size: -; d_call: -; v_call: TRBV11-2; j_call: TRBJ2-2; cdr3_aa: CASSPRRGGPGGELFF; cdr3_nt: TGTGCCAGCAGCCCTAGAAGAGGGGGGCCAGGCGGGGAGCTGTTTTTT
clone_size: few; d_call: -; v_call: TRBV6-1; j_call: TRBJ2-7; cdr3_aa: CASRGTGQIYEQYF; cdr3_nt: TGTGCCAGCAGAGGAACCGGACAGATCTACGAGCAGTACTTC
clone_size: few; d_call: -; v_call: TRBV28; j_call: TRBJ2-5; cdr3_aa: CASSLNLEETQYF; cdr3_nt: TGTGCCAGCTCCCTAAATCTTGAAGAGACCCAGTACTTC
clone_size: few; d_call: TRBD2; v_call: TRBV2; j_call: TRBJ2-1; cdr3_aa: CASKGAGAAEQFF; cdr3_nt: TGTGCCAGCAAAGGAGCGGGAGCGGCTGAGCAGTTCTTC
clone_size: many; d_call: -; v_call: TRBV12-3/TRBV12-4; j_call: TRBJ2-1; cdr3_aa: CASSSSGTRNEQFF; cdr3_nt: TGTGCCAGCAGTTCCTCCGGGACGCGGAATGAGCAGTTCTTC
clone_size: -; d_call: -; v_call: TRBV27; j_call: TRBJ2-7; cdr3_aa: CASSKYRVGYEQYF; cdr3_nt: TGTGCCAGCAGTAAGTACAGGGTCGGCTACGAGCAGTACTTC
clone_size: many; d_call: -; v_call: TRBV12-3/TRBV12-4; j_call: TRBJ2-7; cdr3_aa: CASSPSGYEQYF; cdr3_nt: TGTGCCAGCTCACCCAGTGGCTACGAGCAGTACTTC
clone_size: -; d_call: TRBD2; v_call: TRBV6-2/TRBV6-3; j_call: TRBJ2-7; cdr3_aa: CASSQGLAGESYEQYF; cdr3_nt: TGTGCCAGCAGTCAGGGCCTAGCGGGTGAATCCTACGAGCAGTACTTC
clone_size: few; d_call: -; v_call: TRBV15; j_call: TRBJ2-7; cdr3_aa: CATSIGPDEQYF; cdr3_nt: TGTGCCACCAGCATAGGACCGGACGAGCAGTACTTC
clone_size: few; d_call: TRBD2; v_call: TRBV29-1; j_call: TRBJ2-2; cdr3_aa: CSVAGTSGGASGELFF; cdr3_nt: TGCAGCGTAGCCGGGACTAGCGGGGGGGCCAGCGGGGAGCTGTTTTTT
clone_size: -; d_call: TRBD2; v_call: TRBV4-2; j_call: TRBJ2-3; cdr3_aa: CASSQGWREGGTDTQYF; cdr3_nt: TGTGCCAGCAGCCAAGGATGGCGGGAGGGTGGCACAGATACGCAGTATTTT
clone_size: few; d_call: -; v_call: TRBV4-2; j_call: TRBJ1-6; cdr3_aa: CASSQDEVVGPPLHF; cdr3_nt: TGTGCCAGCAGCCAAGATGAAGTTGTTGGTCCACCCCTCCACTTT
clone_size: -; d_call: -; v_call: TRBV20-1; j_call: TRBJ2-5; cdr3_aa: CSASLLALETQYF; cdr3_nt: TGCAGTGCTAGTCTCCTAGCTTTGGAGACCCAGTACTTC
clone_size: -; d_call: TRBD2; v_call: TRBV4-3; j_call: TRBJ2-2; cdr3_aa: CASSQDVAGGGTGELFF; cdr3_nt: TGCGCCAGCAGCCAAGATGTTGCGGGAGGGGGCACCGGGGAGCTGTTTTTT
clone_size: -; d_call: -; v_call: TRBV3-1; j_call: TRBJ1-2; cdr3_aa: CASSQDPLRVYGYTF; cdr3_nt: TGTGCCAGCAGCCAGGACCCCCTACGGGTCTATGGCTACACCTTC